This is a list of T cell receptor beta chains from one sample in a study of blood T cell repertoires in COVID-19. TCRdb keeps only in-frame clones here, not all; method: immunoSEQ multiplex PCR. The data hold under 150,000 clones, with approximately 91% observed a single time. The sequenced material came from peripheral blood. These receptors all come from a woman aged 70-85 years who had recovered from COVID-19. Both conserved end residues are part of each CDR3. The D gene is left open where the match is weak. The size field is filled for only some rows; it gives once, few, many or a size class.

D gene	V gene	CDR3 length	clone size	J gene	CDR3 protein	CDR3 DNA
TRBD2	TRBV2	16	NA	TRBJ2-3	CASRQWGLDGTDTQYF	TGTGCCAGCAGACAATGGGGACTAGACGGCACAGATACGCAGTATTTT
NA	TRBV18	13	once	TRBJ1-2	CASSRSDTYGYTF	TGTGCCAGCTCCCGGTCTGATACCTATGGCTACACCTTC
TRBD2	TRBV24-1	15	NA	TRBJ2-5	CATGPGTSASETQYF	TGTGCCACCGGACCCGGGACTAGCGCATCGGAGACCCAGTACTTC
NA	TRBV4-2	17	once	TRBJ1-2	CASSHAGTGGGVGGYTF	TGTGCCAGCAGCCATGCCGGGACTGGGGGTGGGGTTGGGGGCTACACCTTC
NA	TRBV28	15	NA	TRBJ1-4	CASSDGFTTNEKLFF	TGTGCCAGCAGTGACGGGTTCACAACTAATGAAAAACTGTTTTTT
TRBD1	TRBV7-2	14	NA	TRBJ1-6	CASDPGQGYSPLHF	TGTGCCAGCGATCCGGGACAGGGGTACTCACCCCTCCACTTT
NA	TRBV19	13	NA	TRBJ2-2	CASSIRLAGELFF	TGTGCCAGTAGTATACGACTAGCCGGGGAGCTGTTTTTT
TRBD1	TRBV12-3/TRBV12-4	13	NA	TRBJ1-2	CASSDTGVYGYTF	TGTGCCAGCAGTGACACAGGGGTCTACGGCTACACCTTC
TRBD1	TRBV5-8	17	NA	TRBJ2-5	CASSSWGAGGASETQYF	TGTGCCAGCAGCTCCTGGGGGGCAGGGGGCGCATCTGAGACCCAGTACTTC
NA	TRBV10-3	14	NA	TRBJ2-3	CAISKQGPTDTQYF	TGTGCCATCAGTAAACAGGGACCCACAGATACGCAGTATTTT
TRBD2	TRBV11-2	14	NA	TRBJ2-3	CASSLEGGSDTQYF	TGTGCCAGCAGCTTAGAGGGAGGGAGTGATACGCAGTATTTT
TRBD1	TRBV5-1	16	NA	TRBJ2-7	CASRDPFDRERGEQYF	TGCGCCAGCAGAGACCCCTTCGACAGGGAGAGGGGCGAGCAGTACTTC
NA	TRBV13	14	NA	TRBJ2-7	CASTATGTGDEQYF	TGTGCCAGCACCGCGACCGGGACTGGCGACGAGCAGTACTTC
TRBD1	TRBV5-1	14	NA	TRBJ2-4	CASSLQGAENIQYF	TGCGCCAGCAGCTTACAGGGGGCCGAAAACATTCAGTACTTC
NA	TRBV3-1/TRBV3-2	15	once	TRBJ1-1	CASSQGTAAGTEAFF	TGTGCCAGCAGCCAAGGGACAGCCGCGGGCACTGAAGCTTTCTTT
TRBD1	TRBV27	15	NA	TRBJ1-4	CASRRTGSFNEKLFF	TGTGCCAGCAGGAGGACAGGATCTTTCAATGAAAAACTGTTTTTT
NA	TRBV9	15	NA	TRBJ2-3	CASSPRGGPTDTQYF	TGTGCCAGCAGCCCCCGCGGGGGCCCCACAGATACGCAGTATTTT
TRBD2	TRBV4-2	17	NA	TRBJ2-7	CASSPDLQRGSSYEQYF	TGTGCCAGCAGCCCAGACCTTCAGCGGGGGAGCTCCTACGAGCAGTACTTC
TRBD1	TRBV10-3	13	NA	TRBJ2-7	CAIGDRDSYEQYF	TGTGCCATAGGGGACAGAGACTCCTACGAGCAGTACTTC
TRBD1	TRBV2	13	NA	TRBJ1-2	CASNRQGEGGYTF	TGTGCCAGCAACCGACAGGGAGAAGGTGGCTACACCTTC
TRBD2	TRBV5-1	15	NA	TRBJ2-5	CASSWGAGRPETQYF	TGCGCCAGCAGCTGGGGAGCGGGGAGACCAGAGACCCAGTACTTC
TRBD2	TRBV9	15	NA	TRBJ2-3	CASSASGGETDTQYF	TGTGCCAGCAGCGCTAGCGGGGGTGAGACAGATACGCAGTATTTT